The 8 T cell receptor beta chains reported below all come from one sample, sequenced in a study of tumor-infiltrating T cells and Merkel cell polyomavirus. Overall study context: The T cells studied were KLL-specific CD8+ cells against Merkel polyomavirus.

All patients' tumors stained robustly positive for Merkel cell polyomavirus Large T antigen by immunohistochemistry. The assay was immunoSEQ multiplex PCR, and TCRdb's table has in-frame clones only and misses some. The sample gives more than 20,000 clones, approximately 90% of which show up once; about 2.7% is in the top ten. Sequencing input: lymph node tissue. The source is a man in his fifties with Merkel cell carcinoma.

CDR3 nucleotide sequence: TGTGCCAGCAGCTTCCGAGACAGGACTCCCCGGAACACTGAAGCTTTCTTT. Amino acids: CASSFRDRTPRNTEAFF. This chain connects TRBV14 to TRBJ1-1; possibly TRBD1 for D (6 bases). The CDR3 runs 17 residues. Germline CDR1 reads SGHDN; CDR2 reads FVKESK. Trimming left V 5 bases short and J 1 base short, with 20 bases between.

The chain combines TRBV6-5 with TRBJ2-1; 7 nucleotides line up with TRBD2. The CDR3 is 15 amino acids. Per germline, CDR1 MNHEY and CDR2 SVGAGI. J lost 5 bases, V lost 2 bases, and 6 bases had no gene match. As DNA, the CDR3 is TGTGCCAGCAGTTACGAAGGCGGGAGAAACAATGAGCAGTTCTTC. This translates into CASSYEGGRNNEQFF.

The chain has TRBV19 and TRBJ2-7, with 7 positions matching TRBD2. The germline V gene encodes CDR1 LNHDA and CDR2 SQIVND (reference sequence). Trimming took 5 bases from V and 2 from J; bases not matched to a gene: 6. CDR3 length equals 14 residues. The chain's CDR3 is CASSSGRGAYEQYF. The CDR3 coding sequence is TGTGCCAGTAGTTCGGGGAGGGGAGCCTACGAGCAGTACTTC.

V and J are TRBV7-2 and TRBJ2-5; TRBD1 might be the D (6 bases). The J call is uncertain, as TRBJ2-7 better fits the DNA end. Germline loops: CDR1 SGHTA, CDR2 FQGNSA. The CDR3 loop spans 15 amino acids. The DNA of the CDR3 is TGTGCCAGCGCCCGGGGACAAACGAGTCAGTCCGAGCAGTACTTC. Protein product: CASARGQTSQSEQYF.

This rearrangement joins TRBV5-8 to TRBJ2-3; TRBD1 matches 8 bases. Germline V lookup: CDR1 SGHTS, CDR2 YDEGEE. The CDR3 has 14 residues. Trimming removed 6 bases from V and 10 bases from J; junction bases left unmatched: 13. CDR3: CASTFGTGPGAQYF. The CDR3 region has the DNA TGTGCCAGCACTTTCGGGACAGGTCCTGGCGCGCAGTATTTT.

The chain has TRBV9 and TRBJ2-7, with 12 nucleotides matching TRBD2. The CDR3 covers 16 residues. Germline-derived CDR1 and CDR2 are SGDLS and YYNGEE. V lost 3 bases, J lost 6 bases, and 10 bases stayed unmatched. CDR3 DNA: TGTGCCAGCAGCGCCGAACGACTAGCGGGAGTGGGCGAGCAGTACTTC. It encodes CASSAERLAGVGEQYF.

The rearrangement uses TRBV28 and TRBJ2-7, with 7 bases lining up with TRBD2. CDR3 length equals 16 residues. J lost 0 bases, V lost 4 bases, and 9 bases had no gene match. The germline V gene encodes CDR1 MDHEN and CDR2 SYDVKM. The CDR3, as DNA: TGTGCCAGCAGTTCTTATAGCGGGTTGAGCTCCTACGAGCAGTACTTC. It translates to CASSSYSGLSSYEQYF.

This clone was recorded once. This sequence joins TRBV6-1 and TRBJ2-7; D possibly corresponds to TRBD2 (6 bases). V was shortened by 2 bases and J by 7 bases, with 21 bases between the two germline ends. Germline V CDR1 and CDR2: MNHNS, SASEGT. The CDR3 consists of 16 residues. The CDR3: CASSERIMGEGREQYF. The DNA for the CDR3 is TGTGCCAGCAGTGAAAGAATCATGGGCGAAGGGAGGGAGCAGTACTTC.